Below, 30 T cell receptor beta chains from the same sample are listed, as sequenced in a study of CD8+CD57+ T cells in acquired aplastic anemia. Profiling that covered TCR beta VDJ and CDR3 relied on genomic DNA as its template. TCRdb fed the reads into MiXCR, producing one record per CDR3 protein. Of fewer than 200,000 distinct CDR3 sequences in the sample, 71% were seen once. Sequenced patients had shown CD8+CD57+ cell expansion by flow cytometry. Sequenced input: sorted CD4+, CD8+, or CD8+CD57+ T cells (not recorded which) from PBMCs. Receptors originate from a human donor with aplastic anemia.

The chain employs TRBV19 and TRBJ1-1, with 7 positions matching TRBD1. Per germline, CDR1 LNHDA and CDR2 SQIVND (reference sequence). Trimming took 5 bases from V and 1 from J; bases not matched to a gene: 4. This CDR3 is 14 amino acids long. This chain's CDR3 is CASSAGTANTEAFF. The CDR3 coding sequence is TGTGCCAGTAGTGCCGGGACAGCGAACACTGAAGCTTTCTTT.

The chain carries TRBV25-1 and TRBJ1-4; D is possibly TRBD1 (5 bases). Germline lookup yields CDR1 MGHDK and CDR2 SYGVNS. V lost 9 bases to trimming and J lost 1 base, with 15 bases between them. This CDR3 region has 15 residues. The CDR3 nucleotides read TGTGCCAGTGCCCGGACGGGGGTAACTAATGAAAAACTGTTTTTT. Amino acids: CASARTGVTNEKLFF.

The V gene is TRBV2, the J gene TRBJ2-5, with 8 bases that match TRBD1. The CDR3 runs 14 residues. Germline-derived CDR1 and CDR2 are SNHLY and FYNNEI. Trimming cost V 6 bases and J 5 bases; bases outside gene matches: 8. The CDR3 region has the DNA TGTGCCAGCAGGGACCGGACAGGGCGGGAGACCCAGTACTTC. It codes for CASRDRTGRETQYF.

This clonotype was counted a single time. The CDR3 here is CASSREGQSEAFF. CDR3 coding DNA: TGCGCCAGCAGCAGGGAAGGGCAATCTGAAGCTTTCTTT. The chain has TRBV5-1 and TRBJ1-1, with D unclear. From germline, CDR1 is SGHRS and CDR2 YFSETQ. V was cut by 4 bases and J by 6 bases, with 13 bases left in between. This CDR3 contains 13 residues.

The CDR3 DNA reads TGTGCCATCAAAGGGGGACAGGGATCTAACTATGGCTACACCTTC. Amino acid sequence: CAIKGGQGSNYGYTF. V is TRBV10-3 and J is TRBJ1-2; 9 nucleotides align to TRBD1. The germline V gene has CDR1 ENHRY and CDR2 SYGVKD. Germline trimming cut 7 bases from V and 0 bases from J; bases unmatched to any gene: 6. CDR3 length: 15 residues.

V gene TRBV2 combines with J gene TRBJ1-5, with D perhaps matching TRBD1 (6 bases). This CDR3 has 13 residues. Deletions cut 7 bases from V and 7 bases from J, with 14 bases between. Germline values: CDR1 SNHLY, CDR2 FYNNEI. The CDR3 is CASNGQPPQPQHF. In nucleotides, the CDR3 is TGTGCCAGCAACGGACAGCCCCCACAGCCCCAGCATTTT.

CDR3 DNA sequence: TGTGCCAACCACCCCGGGGACACTGAAGCTTTCTTT. It is translated as CANHPGDTEAFF. The V gene is TRBV7-9, the J gene TRBJ1-1; D is unclear. CDR1 is SEHNR and CDR2 is FQNEAQ in the germline V gene (reference sequence). The ends were cut back, 10 bases at V and 3 bases at J, with 12 bases in the middle. This CDR3 is built from 12 residues.

CDR3 DNA sequence: TGTGCCAGCAGCGTGACCGGGACCCGGGGTTCACCCCTCCACTTT. It specifies CASSVTGTRGSPLHF. The chain recombines TRBV9 with TRBJ1-6; D perhaps matches TRBD1 (5 bases). Germline V gene data show CDR1 as SGDLS and CDR2 as YYNGEE. The CDR3 loop spans 15 amino acids. V lost 2 bases and J lost 9, with 15 bases in between.

This clonotype was picked up many times. The chain combines TRBV6-4 with TRBJ2-3, with 8 bases identical to TRBD2. The CDR3 runs 16 residues. Germline CDR1 reads MRHNA; CDR2 reads SNTAGT. V was clipped by 2 bases and J by 5 bases; unmatched bases: 9. The CDR3 here is CASSDGTGGPGDTQYF. CDR3 nucleotides: TGTGCCAGCAGTGACGGAACGGGAGGGCCGGGAGATACGCAGTATTTT.

V usage is TRBV29-1 and J usage is TRBJ2-1; possibly TRBD1 for D (6 bases). In germline, CDR1 is SQVTM, CDR2 ANQGSEA. The CDR3 totals 12 residues. The V and J ends lost 8 bases and 6 bases respectively, with 14 bases between them. CDR3 sequence reads: CSTKQGSNEQFF. The CDR3 DNA reads TGCAGCACCAAACAGGGCAGCAATGAGCAGTTCTTC.

Many counts were recorded for this clonotype. The chain links TRBV6-6 to TRBJ1-1, with TRBD1 identical over 7 bases. Germline assignment: CDR1 MNHNY and CDR2 SVGAGI (reference sequence). This CDR3 contains 14 residues. With V trimmed by 2 bases and J by 3 bases, 3 bases remained unmatched. CDR3 residues: CASSYRGQDTEAFF. Written as DNA, the CDR3 is TGTGCCAGCAGTTACAGGGGGCAAGACACTGAAGCTTTCTTT.

The chain carries TRBV7-8 and TRBJ1-4, with D possibly TRBD1 on 5 matching bases. Germline CDR1 reads SGHVS; CDR2 reads FQNEAQ. The CDR3 runs 16 residues. Trimming took off 2 bases at V and 0 bases at J, with 10 bases between the two ends. The CDR3 sequence: CASSLKWGATNEKLFF. Here the CDR3 DNA reads TGTGCCAGCAGCTTAAAATGGGGCGCAACTAATGAAAAACTGTTTTTT.

In DNA, the CDR3 is TGTGCCAGCAGCCTCCTTGGGACGGCCGGCCACGAGCAGTACTTC. Translation gives CASSLLGTAGHEQYF. V and J are TRBV7-9 and TRBJ2-7; D possibly uses TRBD1 or TRBD2 (5 bases each). The CDR3 has 15 residues. Deletions cut 5 bases from V and 5 bases from J, with 19 bases between. Per germline, CDR1 SEHNR and CDR2 FQNEAQ (reference sequence).

The chain combines TRBV5-6 with TRBJ1-1; D remains unclear. V gave up 6 bases and J gave up 0 bases, with 9 bases separating them. CDR1 and CDR2 (germline): SGHDT, YYEEEE. This CDR3 spans 13 amino acids. CDR3 residues: CASNIQMNTEAFF. The CDR3, as DNA: TGTGCCAGCAATATCCAGATGAACACTGAAGCTTTCTTT.

The table lists this clonotype with many counts. The chain joins TRBV6-2 or TRBV6-3 to TRBJ2-7, with D tentatively TRBD1 (5 bases). The germline gives CDR1 MNHEY, CDR2 SVGEGT. V lost 7 bases, J lost 3 bases, and 22 bases lay in between. The CDR3 sequence is 16 residues long. The CDR3 sequence: CASIVPQGLFLYEQYV. CDR3 in DNA: TGTGCCAGCATAGTTCCTCAGGGCCTCTTCCTCTACGAGCAGTACGTC.

This clonotype turned up a few times. This chain uses TRBV20-1 with TRBJ2-5; 9 nucleotides match TRBD2. The J segment lost 5 bases and the V segment lost 0 bases, leaving 13 bases of the junction unmatched. CDR1 DFQATT and CDR2 SNEGSKA come from the germline V gene (reference sequence). This CDR3 is 17 amino acids long. The CDR3: CSARDLGAGGPPETQYF. CDR3 nucleotide sequence: TGCAGTGCTAGAGATCTGGGGGCGGGAGGGCCTCCCGAGACCCAGTACTTC.

This clonotype occurred once. The rearrangement joins TRBV7-9 to TRBJ2-7; D is perhaps TRBD1 (6 bases). Trimming removed 0 bases at V and 2 bases at J, with 8 bases between. CDR3 length: 14 residues. Germline CDR1 SEHNR, CDR2 FQNEAQ (reference sequence). CDR3 protein: CASSLAGATYEQYF. In DNA form, the CDR3 reads TGTGCCAGCAGCTTAGCGGGGGCTACCTACGAGCAGTACTTC.

This clonotype was seen only once. The chain is built from TRBV5-1 and TRBJ2-6; D not resolved. The CDR3 runs to 15 residues. V lost 2 bases and J lost 0, with 6 bases in between. Per germline, CDR1 SGHRS and CDR2 YFSETQ. The DNA of the CDR3 is TGCGCCAGCAGCTTTGATTACTCTGGGGCCAACGTCCTGACTTTC. As protein: CASSFDYSGANVLTF.

This clonotype has a handful of counts. V is TRBV10-1 and J is TRBJ2-3; a possible D gene is TRBD2 (6 bases). The CDR3 runs to 15 residues. Trimming removed 0 bases at V and 4 bases at J, with 11 bases between. Germline-derived CDR1 and CDR2 are WNHNN and SYGVQD (reference sequence). The DNA for the CDR3 is TGCGCCAGCAGTGAGTCGAAGACTAGGTCAGATACGCAGTATTTT. Its protein is CASSESKTRSDTQYF.

The sample holds a few counts of this clonotype. The rearrangement uses TRBV3-1 and TRBJ1-4, with D unresolved. Germline V gene data show CDR1 as LGHDT and CDR2 as YNNKEL (reference sequence). V lost 1 base, J lost 6 bases, and 6 bases lay in between. This CDR3 is 13 amino acids long. The CDR3 coding sequence is TGTGCCAGCAGCCAAGCTCAGCATGAAAAACTGTTTTTT. Protein sequence: CASSQAQHEKLFF. The whole variable domain, remainder taken from reference TRBV3-1 and TRBJ1-4, is DTAVSQTPKYLVTQMGNDKSIKCEQNLGHDTMYWYKQDSKKFLKIMFSYNNKELIINETVPNRFSPKSPDKAHLNLHINSLELGDSAVYFCASSQAQHEKLFFGSGTQLSVL.

The chain has TRBV5-1 and TRBJ2-7; D is unresolved. Looked up from germline, CDR1 is SGHRS and CDR2 is YFSETQ. The CDR3 is 15 residues long. Trimming left V 0 bases short and J 2 bases short, with 12 bases between. This chain's CDR3 is CASSLAEVTTYEQYF. The CDR3 coding sequence is TGCGCCAGCAGCTTGGCTGAGGTGACGACCTACGAGCAGTACTTC. The variable domain in full, completed from reference TRBV5-1 and TRBJ2-7, reads KAGVTQTPRYLIKTRGQQVTLSCSPISGHRSVSWYQQTPGQGLQFLFEYFSETQRNKGNFPGRFSGRQFSNSRSEMNVSTLELGDSALYLCASSLAEVTTYEQYFGPGTRLTVT.

V is TRBV2 and J is TRBJ1-1; 10 bases map to TRBD1. The CDR3 extends over 14 amino acids. Per the germline V gene, CDR1 is SNHLY and CDR2 is FYNNEI. J was trimmed by 4 bases and V by 4 bases; bases with no gene match: 3. The CDR3 sequence: CASSGGTGVTEAFF. CDR3 bases: TGTGCCAGCAGTGGAGGGACAGGGGTCACTGAAGCTTTCTTT.

The rearrangement uses TRBV11-2 and TRBJ1-1, with TRBD1 matching 9 bases. The trim removed 1 base at V and 4 bases at J, leaving 1 base unmatched. Germline CDR1 SGHAT, CDR2 FQNNGV. CDR3 length: 14 amino acids. CDR3 bases: TGTGCCAGCAGCTTAGTGGGACAGGGCACTGAAGCTTTCTTT. Translated: CASSLVGQGTEAFF.

This sequence joins TRBV20-1 and TRBJ1-5; 9 bases agree with TRBD1. The germline V gene encodes CDR1 DFQATT and CDR2 SNEGSKA (reference sequence). Trimming removed 5 bases from V and 4 bases from J; junction bases left unmatched: 15. The CDR3 runs to 17 residues. The CDR3 sequence is CSASHPGTGNSNQPQHF. The CDR3 DNA follows: TGCAGTGCTTCTCACCCCGGGACAGGGAATAGTAATCAGCCCCAGCATTTT.

There are many counts of this clonotype. V and J are TRBV20-1 and TRBJ2-3, with TRBD1 as a possible D gene (7 bases). V was clipped by 5 bases and J by 7 bases, with 16 bases between them. The CDR3 sequence is 13 residues long. Germline V gene sequence: CDR1 DFQATT, CDR2 SNEGSKA (reference sequence). CDR3 residues: CSAPRGAPHTQYF. The DNA of the CDR3 is TGCAGTGCTCCCAGGGGGGCGCCACATACGCAGTATTTT.

This clonotype was counted only a few times. The chain carries TRBV20-1 and TRBJ2-1; D remains unclear. Germline assignment: CDR1 DFQATT and CDR2 SNEGSKA (reference sequence). Deletions cut 3 bases from V and 4 bases from J, with 1 base between. The CDR3 totals 10 residues. CDR3 protein: CSASYNEQFF. CDR3 nucleotides: TGCAGTGCTAGTTACAATGAGCAGTTCTTC.

This chain joins TRBV6-1 and TRBJ2-3; TRBD2 agrees at 12 bases. There are 15 residues in the CDR3. CDR1 and CDR2 from the germline V gene are MNHNS and SASEGT. The J segment lost 4 bases and the V segment lost 5 bases, leaving 4 bases of the junction unmatched. CDR3 DNA: TGTGCCAGCAGTCCGACTAGCGGGAGTCCAGATACGCAGTATTTT. This sequence encodes CASSPTSGSPDTQYF.

This clonotype was counted only a few times. The chain carries TRBV11-2 and TRBJ2-7; D is undetermined. The germline CDR1 and CDR2 sequences are SGHAT and FQNNGV. The V and J ends lost 6 bases and 1 base respectively, with 7 bases between them. CDR3 size: 12 residues. CDR3 sequence: CASSFSSYEQYF. The CDR3 DNA reads TGTGCCAGCAGTTTCTCATCCTACGAGCAGTACTTC.

The chain recombines TRBV5-1 with TRBJ1-1; no definite D call. The V and J ends lost 0 bases and 11 bases respectively, with 14 bases between them. In germline, CDR1 is SGHRS, CDR2 YFSETQ. CDR3 size: 13 residues. For the CDR3, the DNA is TGCGCCAGCAGCTTGGGTAACGGGAGAGACGCTTTCTTT. Its protein is CASSLGNGRDAFF.

The chain carries TRBV7-9 and TRBJ2-2; TRBD2 matches 8 bases. The CDR3 length is 15 residues. V shed 8 bases, J shed 1 base, and the junction held 6 bases outside the gene matches. Germline V gene lookup returns CDR1 SEHNR and CDR2 FQNEAQ (reference sequence). In nucleotides, the CDR3 is TGTGCCAGCGAAACTAGCGGAGAGAACACCGGGGAGCTGTTTTTT. Residues: CASETSGENTGELFF.